The present T cell receptor (beta chain) was sequenced within a study of Graves' ophthalmopathy and Graves' hyperthyroidism. Amplified TCR beta CDR3 regions were obtained using RNA transcripts as template. HTBI-primed first-round RT-PCR preceded second-round multiplex PCR. TCRdb re-called the multiplex PCR reads with MiXCR, one entry per CDR3 protein. The repertoire consists of some 380,000 distinct CDR3 sequences, with approximately 15% occurring once and the leading ten covering around 6.6%. The V gene's germline CDR1 is GTSNPN and CDR2 SVGIG (reference sequence). The CDR3 is made up of 12 amino acids. The V and J ends lost 3 bases and 3 bases respectively, with 9 bases between them.

The sequence came from a woman between 18 and 30 years old with stable Graves' hyperthyroidism. The chain is built from TRBV30 and TRBJ2-7; the D is unclear. The specimen sequenced was peripheral blood. The CDR3 region has the DNA TGTGCCTGGAGCTTGACGCACTACGAGCAGTACTTC. This translates into CAWSLTHYEQYF.